Listed below are T cell receptor beta chains from one sample, sequenced in a study of T-cell memory formation after mild COVID-19. TCRdb re-derived calls from the 5' RACE reads in MiXCR, one entry per CDR3 protein. The repertoire holds hundreds of thousands of distinct CDR3 sequences, with about 15% as singletons. Sequences were obtained from PBMCs or a T cell subset sorted from them (not recorded which). The receptors were gathered from a man in his late teens or twenties who had mild COVID-19 (a few samples of this study predate the infection). Cell type and time point are not known. CDR3s include the opening cysteine and the closing phenylalanine or tryptophan. The order of the fields is D gene, V gene, clone size, J gene, CDR3 protein, CDR3 DNA. The D gene is left open where the match is weak. Clone size is stated in some rows and not others, as once, few, many or a class when expanded.

D: -
V: TRBV10-1
size: -
J: TRBJ2-1
CDR3: CASSEPLSRQFF
DNA: TGCGCCAGCAGTGAACCCCTGAGCAGGCAGTTCTTC

D: -
V: TRBV19
size: few
J: TRBJ1-2
CDR3: CASSMADMLEKGYTF
DNA: TGTGCCAGTAGTATGGCGGACATGCTCGAGAAGGGCTACACCTTC

D: -
V: TRBV10-3
size: few
J: TRBJ2-1
CDR3: CAISESMQSNEQFF
DNA: TGTGCCATCAGTGAGTCGATGCAATCGAATGAGCAGTTCTTC

D: TRBD2
V: TRBV2
size: many
J: TRBJ2-3
CDR3: CASTWGRTSVSTDTQYF
DNA: TGTGCCAGCACTTGGGGGAGGACTAGCGTAAGCACAGATACGCAGTATTTT

D: -
V: TRBV6-2/TRBV6-3
size: few
J: TRBJ1-2
CDR3: CASSYRGRSYGYTF
DNA: TGTGCCAGCAGTTACCGGGGAAGGTCCTATGGCTACACCTTC

D: -
V: TRBV7-9
size: few
J: TRBJ2-3
CDR3: CASSYRGNPLRDTQYF
DNA: TGTGCCAGCAGTTATCGCGGGAATCCATTGCGGGATACGCAGTATTTT

D: TRBD1
V: TRBV7-9
size: few
J: TRBJ1-2
CDR3: CASRLEQGPYGYTF
DNA: TGTGCCAGCAGACTTGAACAGGGGCCCTATGGCTACACCTTC

D: -
V: TRBV21-1
size: -
J: TRBJ1-6
CDR3: CASSKPRKGMHSPLHF
DNA: TGTGCCAGCAGCAAGCCTCGGAAAGGGATGCATTCACCCCTCCACTTT

D: -
V: TRBV19
size: -
J: TRBJ1-1
CDR3: CASRIAGGNTEAFF
DNA: TGTGCCAGTCGTATAGCCGGGGGGAACACTGAAGCTTTCTTT

D: TRBD1
V: TRBV10-3
size: many
J: TRBJ2-2
CDR3: CAITAGTGPNTGELFF
DNA: TGTGCCATCACCGCTGGGACAGGGCCGAACACCGGGGAGCTGTTTTTT

D: -
V: TRBV29-1
size: -
J: TRBJ1-1
CDR3: CSVAPEGNRAF
DNA: TGCAGCGTGGCCCCTGAGGGGAACAGGGCCTTT

D: -
V: TRBV4-1
size: -
J: TRBJ1-2
CDR3: CASSQEPMDYNYGYTF
DNA: TGCGCCAGCAGCCAAGAGCCCATGGACTATAACTATGGCTACACCTTC

D: TRBD2
V: TRBV10-3
size: -
J: TRBJ2-2
CDR3: CAIGGLAGGPNTGELFF
DNA: TGTGCCATCGGCGGACTAGCGGGGGGCCCGAACACCGGGGAGCTGTTTTTT

D: -
V: TRBV12-3/TRBV12-4
size: -
J: TRBJ1-6
CDR3: CASSRTAEGSPLHF
DNA: TGTGCCAGCAGTCGGACGGCTGAAGGGTCACCCCTCCACTTT

D: -
V: TRBV19
size: -
J: TRBJ2-3
CDR3: CASSIWGEGADTQYF
DNA: TGTGCCAGTAGTATTTGGGGGGAAGGGGCAGATACGCAGTATTTT

D: TRBD1
V: TRBV4-1
size: -
J: TRBJ1-5
CDR3: CASSQDGDRDNQPQHF
DNA: TGCGCCAGCAGCCAAGATGGGGACAGGGACAATCAGCCCCAGCATTTT

D: TRBD1
V: TRBV4-3
size: few
J: TRBJ2-1
CDR3: CASSRDSNEQFF
DNA: TGCGCCAGCAGCCGGGACAGCAATGAGCAGTTCTTC

D: TRBD2
V: TRBV6-5
size: many
J: TRBJ2-7
CDR3: CASMRTSDDEQYF
DNA: TGTGCCAGCATGAGGACTAGCGACGACGAGCAGTACTTC

D: -
V: TRBV7-9
size: -
J: TRBJ1-4
CDR3: CASSRGQGNEKLFF
DNA: TGTGCCAGCAGCCGGGGGCAGGGGAATGAAAAACTGTTTTTT

D: -
V: TRBV6-5
size: few
J: TRBJ2-3
CDR3: CASSSSPGGEFTDTQYF
DNA: TGTGCCAGCAGTTCCTCGCCCGGCGGGGAGTTCACAGATACGCAGTATTTT

D: -
V: TRBV19
size: -
J: TRBJ2-7
CDR3: CASRHTWAHEQYF
DNA: TGTGCCAGTAGGCATACCTGGGCCCACGAGCAGTACTTC

D: -
V: TRBV6-5
size: -
J: TRBJ1-2
CDR3: CASSYSTAFYGYTF
DNA: TGTGCCAGCAGTTACTCGACAGCGTTTTATGGCTACACCTTC

D: -
V: TRBV7-3
size: -
J: TRBJ2-3
CDR3: CASSFLGTSTDTQYF
DNA: TGTGCCAGCAGCTTTCTGGGGACAAGCACAGATACGCAGTATTTT

D: -
V: TRBV9
size: few
J: TRBJ1-1
CDR3: CASSTGIRDTEAFF
DNA: TGTGCCAGCAGCACGGGAATTCGGGACACTGAAGCTTTCTTT

D: TRBD1
V: TRBV6-6
size: -
J: TRBJ2-3
CDR3: CASSEIGTASRLSQYF
DNA: TGTGCCAGCAGTGAAATCGGGACAGCCTCCCGTTTGTCGCAGTATTTT